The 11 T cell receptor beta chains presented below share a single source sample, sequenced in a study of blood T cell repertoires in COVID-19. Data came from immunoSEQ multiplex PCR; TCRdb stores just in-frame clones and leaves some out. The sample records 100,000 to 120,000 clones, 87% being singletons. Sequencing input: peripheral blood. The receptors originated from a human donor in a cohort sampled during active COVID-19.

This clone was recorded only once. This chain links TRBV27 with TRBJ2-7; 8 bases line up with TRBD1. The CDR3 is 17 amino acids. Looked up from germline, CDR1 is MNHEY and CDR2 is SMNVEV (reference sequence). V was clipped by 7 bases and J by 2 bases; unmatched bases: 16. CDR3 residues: CASTRDRRADGPYEQYF. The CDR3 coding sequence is TGTGCCAGCACTCGGGACAGGAGAGCAGACGGACCCTACGAGCAGTACTTC.

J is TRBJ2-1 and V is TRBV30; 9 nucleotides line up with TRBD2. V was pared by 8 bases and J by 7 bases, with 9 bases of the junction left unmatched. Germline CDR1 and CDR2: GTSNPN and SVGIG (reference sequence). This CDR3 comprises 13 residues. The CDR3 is CARSAGLANEQFF. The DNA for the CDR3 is TGTGCCCGCTCAGCAGGACTAGCGAATGAGCAGTTCTTC. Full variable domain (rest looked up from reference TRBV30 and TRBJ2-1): SQTIHQWPATLVQPVGSPLSLECTVEGTSNPNLYWYRQAAGRGLQLLFYSVGIGQISSEVPQNLSASRPQDRQFILSSKKLLLSDSGFYLCARSAGLANEQFFGPGTRLTVL.

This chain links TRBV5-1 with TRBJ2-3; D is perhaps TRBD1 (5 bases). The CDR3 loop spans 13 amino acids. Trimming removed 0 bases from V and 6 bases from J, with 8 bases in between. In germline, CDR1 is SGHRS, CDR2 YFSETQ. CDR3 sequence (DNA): TGCGCCAGCAGCTTGGCAGGGTATGATACGCAGTATTTT. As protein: CASSLAGYDTQYF.

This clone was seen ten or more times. In DNA form, the CDR3 reads TGTGCCAGCAGCTTGAGTCTATTAGCGGGGGACGAGCAGTACTTC. This gives the protein CASSLSLLAGDEQYF. V is TRBV13 and J is TRBJ2-7, with TRBD2 matching 9 bases. This CDR3 contains 15 residues. Germline CDR1 and CDR2: PRHDT and FYEKMQ (reference sequence). After removal of 3 bases from V and 5 bases from J, the junction contained 8 bases not matched to a gene.

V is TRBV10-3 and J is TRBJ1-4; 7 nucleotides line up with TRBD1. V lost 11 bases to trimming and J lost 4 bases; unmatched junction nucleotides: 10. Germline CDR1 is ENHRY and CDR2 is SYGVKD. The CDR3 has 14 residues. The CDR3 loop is CAAGARDSNEKLFF. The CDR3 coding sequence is TGTGCCGCCGGGGCCCGGGACAGTAATGAAAAACTGTTTTTT.

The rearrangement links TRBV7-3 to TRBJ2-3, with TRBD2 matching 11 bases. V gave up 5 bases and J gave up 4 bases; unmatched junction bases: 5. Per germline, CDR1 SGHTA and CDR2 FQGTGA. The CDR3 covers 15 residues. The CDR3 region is CASSQTSGNADTQYF. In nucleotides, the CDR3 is TGTGCCAGCAGCCAGACTAGCGGGAACGCAGATACGCAGTATTTT.

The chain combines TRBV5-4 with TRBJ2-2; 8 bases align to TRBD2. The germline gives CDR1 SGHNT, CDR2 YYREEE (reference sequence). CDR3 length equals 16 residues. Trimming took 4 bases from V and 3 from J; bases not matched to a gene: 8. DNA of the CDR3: TGTGCCAGCAGCCGGGGGGGGGCTGGGGACACCGGGGAGCTGTTTTTT. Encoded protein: CASSRGGAGDTGELFF. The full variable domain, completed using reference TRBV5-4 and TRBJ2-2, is ETGVTQSPTHLIKTRGQQVTLRCSSQSGHNTVSWYQQALGQGPQFIFQYYREEENGRGNFPPRFSGLQFPNYSSELNVNALELDDSALYLCASSRGGAGDTGELFFGEGSRLTVL.

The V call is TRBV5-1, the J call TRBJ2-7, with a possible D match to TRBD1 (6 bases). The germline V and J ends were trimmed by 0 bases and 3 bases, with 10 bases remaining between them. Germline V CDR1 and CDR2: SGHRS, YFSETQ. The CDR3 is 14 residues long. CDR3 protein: CASSLGQAIYEQYF. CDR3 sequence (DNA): TGCGCCAGCAGCTTGGGACAGGCTATCTACGAGCAGTACTTC. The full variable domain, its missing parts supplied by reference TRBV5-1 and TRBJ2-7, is KAGVTQTPRYLIKTRGQQVTLSCSPISGHRSVSWYQQTPGQGLQFLFEYFSETQRNKGNFPGRFSGRQFSNSRSEMNVSTLELGDSALYLCASSLGQAIYEQYFGPGTRLTVT.

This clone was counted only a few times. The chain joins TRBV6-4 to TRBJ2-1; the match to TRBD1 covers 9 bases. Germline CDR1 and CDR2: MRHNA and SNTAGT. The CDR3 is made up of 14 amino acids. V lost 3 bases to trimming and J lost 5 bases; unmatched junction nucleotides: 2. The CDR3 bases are TGTGCCAGCAGTGAGGGACAGGGACACAATGAGCAGTTCTTC. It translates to CASSEGQGHNEQFF.

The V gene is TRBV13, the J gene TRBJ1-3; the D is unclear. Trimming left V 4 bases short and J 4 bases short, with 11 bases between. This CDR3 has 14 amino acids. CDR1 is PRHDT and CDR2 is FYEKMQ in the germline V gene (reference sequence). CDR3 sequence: CASSSTRGGNTIYF. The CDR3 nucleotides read TGTGCCAGCAGCTCCACCCGGGGAGGAAACACCATATATTTT.

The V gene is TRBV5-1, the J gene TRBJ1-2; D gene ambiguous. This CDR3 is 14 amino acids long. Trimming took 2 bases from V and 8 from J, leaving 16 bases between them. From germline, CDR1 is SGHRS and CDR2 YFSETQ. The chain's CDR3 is CASSFAGLGGGYTF. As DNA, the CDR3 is TGCGCCAGCAGCTTCGCAGGCTTGGGTGGGGGCTACACCTTC.